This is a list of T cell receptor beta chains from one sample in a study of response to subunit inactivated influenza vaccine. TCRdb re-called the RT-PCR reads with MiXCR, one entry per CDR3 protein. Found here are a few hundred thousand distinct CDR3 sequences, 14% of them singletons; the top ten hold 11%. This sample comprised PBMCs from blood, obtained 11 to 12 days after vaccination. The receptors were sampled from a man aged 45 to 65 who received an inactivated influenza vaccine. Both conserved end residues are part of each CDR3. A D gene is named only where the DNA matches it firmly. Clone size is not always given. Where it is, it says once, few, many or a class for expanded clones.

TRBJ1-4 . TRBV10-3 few CAISPSLATNEKLFF TGTGCCATCAGCCCGTCCCTTGCGACTAATGAAAAACTGTTTTTT
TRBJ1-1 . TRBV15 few CATSRSDTGTAFF TGTGCCACCAGCAGATCCGACACAGGGACAGCTTTCTTT
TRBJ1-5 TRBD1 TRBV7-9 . CASSWGQGALHKPQHF TGTGCCAGCAGCTGGGGACAGGGCGCTCTTCACAAGCCCCAGCATTTT
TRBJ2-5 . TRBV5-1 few CASSLDRVPETQYF TGCGCCAGCAGCTTGGACAGGGTGCCTGAGACCCAGTACTTC
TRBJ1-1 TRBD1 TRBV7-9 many CASSTRTGGLNTEAFF TGTGCCAGCAGCACACGGACAGGGGGATTGAACACTGAAGCTTTCTTT
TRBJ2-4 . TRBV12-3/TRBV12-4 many CASTGSGPRMNIQYF TGTGCCAGCACCGGGTCTGGGCCAAGGATGAACATTCAGTACTTC
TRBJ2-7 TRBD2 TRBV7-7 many CAGLAGISWDEQYF TGTGCCGGACTAGCGGGAATAAGTTGGGACGAGCAGTACTTC
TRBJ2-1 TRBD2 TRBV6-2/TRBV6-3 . CASISSGNWNEQFF TGTGCCAGCATTTCTAGCGGCAACTGGAATGAGCAGTTCTTC
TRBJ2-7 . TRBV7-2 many CASSLGRSSYEQYF TGTGCCAGCAGCTTAGGGAGGAGCTCCTACGAGCAGTACTTC
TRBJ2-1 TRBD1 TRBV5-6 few CASSRGQGIGNEQFF TGTGCCAGCAGCCGGGGACAGGGGATTGGCAATGAGCAGTTCTTC
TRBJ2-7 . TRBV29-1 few CSVEISYEQYF TGCAGCGTTGAAATTTCCTACGAGCAGTACTTC
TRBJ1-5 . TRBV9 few CASSEGGRRDQPQHF TGTGCCAGCAGCGAAGGTGGCAGAAGGGATCAGCCCCAGCATTTT
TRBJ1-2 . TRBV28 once CASSPPGRAYYGYTF TGTGCCAGCAGTCCACCCGGCAGGGCGTACTATGGCTACACCTTC
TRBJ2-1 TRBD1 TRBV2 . CASSEVGTAHNEQFF TGTGCCAGCAGCGAGGTGGGGACAGCGCACAATGAGCAGTTCTTC
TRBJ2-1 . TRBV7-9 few CASSFLDNEQFF TGTGCCAGCAGCTTTCTTGACAATGAGCAGTTCTTC
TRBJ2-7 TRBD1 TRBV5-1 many CASRAGTGVLYEQYF TGCGCCAGCAGGGCCGGGACAGGGGTTCTCTACGAGCAGTACTTC
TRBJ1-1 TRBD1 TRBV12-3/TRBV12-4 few CASSSWTGSTEAFF TGTGCCAGCAGTTCCTGGACAGGGAGCACTGAAGCTTTCTTT
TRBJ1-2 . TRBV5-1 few CASSLDGKVDYGYTF TGCGCCAGCAGCTTGGACGGGAAGGTGGACTATGGCTACACCTTC
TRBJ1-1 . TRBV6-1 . CASCGPLQTEAFF TGTGCCAGCTGCGGACCGTTGCAGACTGAAGCTTTCTTT
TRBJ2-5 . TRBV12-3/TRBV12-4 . CASSPWGAGKETQYF TGTGCCAGCAGTCCTTGGGGGGCCGGGAAAGAGACCCAGTACTTC
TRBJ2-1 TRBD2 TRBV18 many CASSPGAGLAGVTYNEQFF TGTGCCAGCTCACCGGGTGCGGGACTAGCTGGAGTAACGTACAATGAGCAGTTCTTC
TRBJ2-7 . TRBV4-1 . CASSPQERGAYYEQYF TGCGCCAGCAGCCCGCAAGAGAGGGGGGCTTACTACGAGCAGTACTTC
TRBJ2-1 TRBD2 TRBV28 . CASSLSGTSGSGNEQFF TGTGCCAGCAGTTTATCCGGGACTAGCGGGAGCGGCAATGAGCAGTTCTTC
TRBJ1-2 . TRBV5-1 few CASSLGGLAGGYTF TGCGCCAGCAGCTTGGGAGGGCTCGCTGGCGGCTACACCTTC
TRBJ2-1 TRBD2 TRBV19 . CASSVTGGLNEQFF TGTGCCAGTAGTGTGACGGGAGGTTTGAATGAGCAGTTCTTC
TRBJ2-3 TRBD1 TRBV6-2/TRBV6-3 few CASSYFGQERSSFTGSDTQYF TGTGCCAGCAGTTACTTTGGACAGGAAAGGAGTAGTTTCACGGGCTCAGATACGCAGTATTTT
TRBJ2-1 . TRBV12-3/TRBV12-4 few CASSFSRGQRFF TGTGCCAGCAGTTTTAGTAGGGGACAACGGTTCTTC
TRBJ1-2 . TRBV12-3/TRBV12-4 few CASSSSGVPGGYTF TGTGCCAGCAGTTCCTCTGGGGTCCCGGGTGGCTACACCTTC
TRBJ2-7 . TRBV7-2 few CASSSAYYEQHF TGTGCCAGCAGCTCGGCGTACTACGAGCAGCACTTC